The TCR beta chain described here comes from a study of blood T cell repertoires in COVID-19. The table came from immunoSEQ multiplex PCR; TCRdb's copy has only in-frame clones and leaves some out. The table lists 45,000 or so clones, roughly 90% of them singletons, with around 25% in the top ten. Sequencing was carried out using peripheral blood. The clonotype was recovered from an elderly woman in a cohort sampled during active or convalescent COVID-19.

The CDR3 nucleotides read TGTGCCAGCAGCCGACCCGGGAATACGCAGTATTTT. Its protein product is CASSRPGNTQYF. The chain is built from TRBV12-3 or TRBV12-4 and TRBJ2-3; tentative D call: TRBD2 (5 bases). The CDR3 consists of 12 residues. V shed 6 bases and J shed 7 bases, with 11 bases lying between them.